The 27 T cell receptor beta chains reported below all come from one sample, sequenced in a study of T cell responses to AZD1222 COVID-19 vaccine. The protocol was immunoSEQ multiplex PCR, while the TCRdb copy is restricted to in-frame clones and leaves out a portion. This table holds about 140,000 clones, 92% found once. Sequences were derived from peripheral blood, sampled on day 0 of AZD1222 vaccination. Receptor source: an adult in good health.

This clone has just one count. The chain has TRBV6-2 or TRBV6-3 and TRBJ1-5; D is undetermined. V lost 5 bases and J 1 base, leaving 9 bases between the germline ends. Germline V lookup: CDR1 MNHEY, CDR2 SVGEGT. The length of the CDR3 is 14 residues. The CDR3 protein is CASSPGNSNQPQHF. The CDR3 coding sequence is TGTGCCAGCAGTCCAGGTAACAGCAATCAGCCCCAGCATTTT.

The chain recombines TRBV28 with TRBJ1-3; 10 bases fit TRBD1. CDR1 and CDR2 (germline): MDHEN, SYDVKM. The V segment lost 7 bases and the J segment 5 bases; nucleotides outside the gene matches: 5. The length of the CDR3 is 14 residues. CDR3 sequence (DNA): TGTGCCAGCACCAGGGACAGGGGAAGAAACACCATATATTTT. Translating it yields CASTRDRGRNTIYF.

J is TRBJ1-2 and V is TRBV19, with D maybe TRBD1 (5 bases). The germline CDR1 and CDR2 sequences are LNHDA and SQIVND (reference sequence). Trimming shortened V by 3 bases and J by 6 bases, and 11 bases separated the two germline ends. The CDR3 is 13 residues long. The CDR3 DNA is TGTGCCAGTAGTATGGCAGGGAGGGATGGCTACACCTTC. Protein: CASSMAGRDGYTF.

This rearrangement joins TRBV6-1 to TRBJ1-4; no firm D call. Per the germline V gene, CDR1 is MNHNS and CDR2 is SASEGT. Between the trimmed V and J ends, which lost 0 bases and 7 bases, there was a span of 9 bases. The CDR3 is made up of 14 amino acids. For the CDR3, the DNA is TGTGCCAGCAGTGAAGCGTTGCTTTCTGAAAAACTGTTTTTT. It translates to CASSEALLSEKLFF.

The V call is TRBV10-3, the J call TRBJ2-1, with TRBD2 matching 12 bases. The J segment lost 6 bases and the V segment lost 7 bases, leaving 4 bases of the junction unmatched. CDR1 is ENHRY and CDR2 is SYGVKD in the germline V gene. This CDR3 contains 14 residues. The CDR3 DNA reads as TGTGCCATCACGCTAGCGGGAGGGGGCAATGAGCAGTTCTTC. Its translation is CAITLAGGGNEQFF.

V usage is TRBV28 and J usage is TRBJ2-1; D could derive from TRBD1 or TRBD2 (5 bases each). Trimming cost V 2 bases and J 8 bases, with 19 bases left between them. Germline loops: CDR1 MDHEN, CDR2 SYDVKM. This CDR3 spans 16 amino acids. The CDR3 sequence: CASSLRSDSAGDEQFF. In DNA, the CDR3 is TGTGCCAGCAGTTTAAGGAGTGACAGTGCCGGGGATGAGCAGTTCTTC.

Only a few counts were recorded for this clone. This chain joins TRBV11-3 and TRBJ1-2; D is ambiguous. Germline lookup yields CDR1 SGHNT and CDR2 YENEEA. Trimming stripped 5 bases from V and 0 bases from J, with 22 bases between. The CDR3 has 18 residues. The CDR3 sequence: CASSLPLGLLPSNYGYTF. The DNA of the CDR3 is TGTGCCAGCAGCCTTCCCCTAGGACTGCTACCGTCTAACTATGGCTACACCTTC.

For the CDR3, the DNA is TGTGCCAGCAGTTATAGTCGGACCGGGAACACCGGGGAGCTGTTTTTT. As protein: CASSYSRTGNTGELFF. V gene TRBV27 combines with J gene TRBJ2-2; D remains ambiguous. Germline loops: CDR1 MNHEY, CDR2 SMNVEV (reference sequence). The CDR3 has 16 residues. The ends were cut back, 4 bases at V and 1 base at J, with 13 bases in the middle.

This clone has a single count. The chain joins TRBV11-2 to TRBJ1-4; D gene uncertain. Germline V gene sequence: CDR1 SGHAT, CDR2 FQNNGV. This CDR3 is built from 14 residues. V was cut by 2 bases and J by 8 bases, with 12 bases left in between. CDR3 DNA sequence: TGTGCCAGCAGCTTATCAGAAAGGAAGGAAAAACTGTTTTTT. Translating it yields CASSLSERKEKLFF. Full variable domain (remainder filled in from reference TRBV11-2 and TRBJ1-4): EAGVAQSPRYKIIEKRQSVAFWCNPISGHATLYWYQQILGQGPKLLIQFQNNGVVDDSQLPKDRFSAERLKGVDSTLKIQPAKLEDSAVYLCASSLSERKEKLFFGSGTQLSVL.

This clone is a singleton in its sample. CDR3 loop: CAISDMDTIYF. As DNA, the CDR3 is TGTGCCATCAGTGATATGGACACCATATATTTT. J is TRBJ1-3 and V is TRBV10-3; D uncertain. Germline V lookup: CDR1 ENHRY, CDR2 SYGVKD. Trimming pared 3 bases from V and 8 bases from J, leaving 5 bases between. The CDR3 loop spans 11 amino acids.

The CDR3 reads CASTQGRLDSNQPQHF. The CDR3 bases are TGTGCCAGCACCCAGGGGAGGTTAGATAGCAATCAGCCCCAGCATTTT. The V call is TRBV7-6, the J call TRBJ1-5; tentative D call: TRBD1 (6 bases). This CDR3 contains 16 residues. Germline assignment: CDR1 SGHVS and CDR2 FNYEAQ. V lost 7 bases, J lost 0 bases, and 16 bases lay in between.

The sample holds one count of this clone. The genes are TRBV5-1 and TRBJ1-1; D gene ambiguous. The germline V gene has CDR1 SGHRS and CDR2 YFSETQ. The V end was cut by 4 bases, the J end by 1 base, with 14 bases between. The CDR3 extends over 15 amino acids. The CDR3 nucleotides are TGCGCCAGCAGCGACCGTCTGGCTCGGAACACTGAAGCTTTCTTT. It is translated as CASSDRLARNTEAFF.

The V and J genes are TRBV6-4 and TRBJ1-2; D is perhaps TRBD1 (5 bases). The V end was cut by 0 bases, the J end by 2 bases, with 7 bases between. From germline, CDR1 is MRHNA and CDR2 SNTAGT. This CDR3 is built from 14 residues. CDR3 sequence reads: CASSDSHRNYGYTF. In nucleotides, the CDR3 is TGTGCCAGCAGTGACTCCCACAGGAACTATGGCTACACCTTC.

The V gene is TRBV7-2, the J gene TRBJ2-7; 8 nucleotides agree with TRBD1. V lost 3 bases, J lost 0 bases, and 4 bases stayed unmatched. In germline, CDR1 is SGHTA, CDR2 FQGNSA. The CDR3 runs to 15 residues. The CDR3 sequence: CASSFDRGLSYEQYF. CDR3 nucleotide sequence: TGTGCCAGCAGCTTCGACAGGGGACTCTCCTACGAGCAGTACTTC.

This clone was seen only once. This chain links TRBV24-1 with TRBJ2-1; 7 nucleotides line up with TRBD1. Germline-derived CDR1 and CDR2 are KGHDR and SFDVKD. The CDR3 has 13 amino acids. Trimming removed 2 bases from V and 10 bases from J; junction bases left unmatched: 4. CDR3 amino acids: CATSDSQGEEQFF. Here the CDR3 DNA reads TGTGCCACCAGTGATTCCCAGGGGGAGGAGCAGTTCTTC.

The chain links TRBV7-9 to TRBJ2-3; 7 nucleotides align to TRBD1. CDR3 length: 14 amino acids. The V and J ends lost 5 bases and 2 bases, in that order; junction bases with no gene match: 4. Germline V lookup: CDR1 SEHNR, CDR2 FQNEAQ (reference sequence). The CDR3 loop is CASSETGDTDTQYF. CDR3 DNA: TGTGCCAGCAGCGAAACAGGGGACACAGATACGCAGTATTTT.

V gene TRBV7-9 combines with J gene TRBJ1-1, with 7 bases aligning to TRBD1. Per the germline V gene, CDR1 is SEHNR and CDR2 is FQNEAQ (reference sequence). The V gene end was trimmed by 3 bases and the J gene end by 5 bases; junction bases not matched to a gene: 3. This CDR3 has 13 amino acids. As DNA, the CDR3 is TGTGCCAGCAGCTTTCAGGGGGTTACTGAAGCTTTCTTT. Its translation: CASSFQGVTEAFF.

This clone appeared a single time. The gene calls are TRBV19 and TRBJ1-2; 10 bases match TRBD1. There are 14 residues in the CDR3. CDR1 is LNHDA, CDR2 SQIVND, per germline (reference sequence). The V segment lost 7 bases and the J segment 4 bases; nucleotides outside the gene matches: 6. CDR3 loop: CASTPGTGVYGYTF. The DNA for the CDR3 is TGTGCCAGTACGCCCGGGACAGGGGTCTATGGCTACACCTTC.

The genes are TRBV19 and TRBJ2-7; TRBD1 aligns across 7 bases. Germline loops: CDR1 LNHDA, CDR2 SQIVND (reference sequence). V was pared by 10 bases and J by 3 bases, with 18 bases of the junction left unmatched. The length of the CDR3 is 16 residues. CDR3 DNA sequence: TGTGCCACCAGGGACAGTACACTACCATTCCACTACGAGCAGTACTTC. Its protein is CATRDSTLPFHYEQYF.

V usage is TRBV7-3 and J usage is TRBJ2-5; D may be TRBD2 (7 bases). Trimming took off 3 bases at V and 2 bases at J, with 16 bases between the two ends. Germline CDR1 SGHTA, CDR2 FQGTGA. This CDR3 has 16 residues. CDR3 amino acids: CASSLGASGKQETQYF. CDR3 sequence (DNA): TGTGCCAGCAGCTTGGGGGCTAGCGGTAAACAAGAGACCCAGTACTTC.

This chain links TRBV10-2 with TRBJ2-1, with D maybe TRBD2 (6 bases). V was shortened by 8 bases and J by 5 bases, with 13 bases between the two germline ends. The germline V gene has CDR1 WSHSY and CDR2 SAAADI. The CDR3 length is 13 residues. Here the CDR3 reads CASGWGDHNEQFF. The CDR3 region has the DNA TGCGCCAGCGGGTGGGGGGACCACAATGAGCAGTTCTTC.

The rearrangement uses TRBV7-2 and TRBJ2-2, with 8 nucleotides matching TRBD2. Germline CDR1 and CDR2: SGHTA and FQGNSA. There are 15 residues in the CDR3. V lost 5 bases and J lost 6; bases outside the gene matches: 8. As DNA, the CDR3 is TGTGCCAGCAGCCAACTGAGGCGGGAGGCCGGGGAGCTGTTTTTT. Translation: CASSQLRREAGELFF.

The chain uses TRBV27 and TRBJ2-7; unclear D gene. This CDR3 spans 14 amino acids. Trimming took off 8 bases at V and 0 bases at J, with 14 bases between the two ends. The germline gives CDR1 MNHEY, CDR2 SMNVEV (reference sequence). The CDR3: CASRPSYDSYEQYF. The CDR3 DNA sequence: TGTGCCAGCCGGCCGTCTTATGACTCCTACGAGCAGTACTTC.

The genes are TRBV2 and TRBJ1-2, with a weak D call TRBD1 (6 bases). The CDR3 is 12 amino acids. CDR1 and CDR2 from the germline V gene are SNHLY and FYNNEI. With 6 bases removed from V and 9 bases from J, the gap between germline ends came to 14 bases. The CDR3 spells CASRGGLGSYTF. The CDR3 DNA sequence: TGTGCCAGCAGGGGGGGCCTGGGGAGCTACACCTTC.

This clone appeared a single time. The chain links TRBV28 to TRBJ1-2, with TRBD1 as a possible D gene (6 bases). Trimming took 5 bases from V and 1 from J, leaving 14 bases between them. Germline V gene sequence: CDR1 MDHEN, CDR2 SYDVKM. This CDR3 is built from 15 residues. The DNA of the CDR3 is TGTGCCAGCAGTCTTCCCAGGGGACTTAACTATGGCTACACCTTC. Its protein is CASSLPRGLNYGYTF.

In this sample, this clone turned up once. This chain uses TRBV9 with TRBJ1-2; D not resolved. The germline V and J ends were trimmed by 0 bases and 3 bases, with 9 bases remaining between them. The V gene's germline CDR1 is SGDLS and CDR2 YYNGEE. The CDR3 contains 14 residues. The CDR3 loop reads CASSVEGLHYGYTF. DNA of the CDR3: TGTGCCAGCAGCGTAGAGGGATTGCACTATGGCTACACCTTC. The full variable domain, completed using reference TRBV9 and TRBJ1-2, is DSGVTQTPKHLITATGQRVTLRCSPRSGDLSVYWYQQSLDQGLQFLIQYYNGEERAKGNILERFSAQQFPDLHSELNLSSLELGDSALYFCASSVEGLHYGYTFGSGTRLTVV.

Note on this clone: The sample holds other DNA sequences that translate to the same CDR3. The chain carries TRBV5-1 and TRBJ1-1; D remains unclear. This CDR3 spans 14 amino acids. With 0 bases removed from V and 2 bases from J, the gap between germline ends came to 8 bases. Germline values: CDR1 SGHRS, CDR2 YFSETQ. CDR3 residues: CASSLAGQNTEAFF. The CDR3, as DNA: TGCGCCAGCAGCTTGGCCGGGCAAAACACTGAAGCTTTCTTT.